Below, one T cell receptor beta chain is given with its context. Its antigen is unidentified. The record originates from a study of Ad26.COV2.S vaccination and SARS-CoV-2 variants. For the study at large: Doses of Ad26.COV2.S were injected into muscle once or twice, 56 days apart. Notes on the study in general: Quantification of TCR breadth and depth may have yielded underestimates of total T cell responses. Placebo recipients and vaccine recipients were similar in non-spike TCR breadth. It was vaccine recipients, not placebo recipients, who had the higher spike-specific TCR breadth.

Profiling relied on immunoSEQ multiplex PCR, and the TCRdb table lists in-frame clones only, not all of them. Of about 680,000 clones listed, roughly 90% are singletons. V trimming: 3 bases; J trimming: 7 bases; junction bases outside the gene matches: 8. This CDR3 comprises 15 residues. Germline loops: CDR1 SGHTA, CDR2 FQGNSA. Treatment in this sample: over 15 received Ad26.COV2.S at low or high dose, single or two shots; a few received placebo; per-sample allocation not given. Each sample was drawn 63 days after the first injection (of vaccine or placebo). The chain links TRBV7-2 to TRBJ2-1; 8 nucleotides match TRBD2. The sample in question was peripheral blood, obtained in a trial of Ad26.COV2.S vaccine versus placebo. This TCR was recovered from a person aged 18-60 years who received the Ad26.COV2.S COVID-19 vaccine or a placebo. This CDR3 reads CASSFGGAGMNEQFF. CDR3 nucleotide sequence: TGTGCCAGCAGCTTCGGGGGGGCAGGGATGAATGAGCAGTTCTTC.